This TCR beta chain appears in the sequencing data of a study of blood T cell repertoires in COVID-19. Overall study context: Specimens from acute and convalescent COVID-19 originated in the United States, Italy and Spain.

Germline CDR1 SGHNT, CDR2 YYREEE (reference sequence). This CDR3 region has 14 residues. The germline V and J ends were trimmed by 3 bases and 4 bases, with 13 bases remaining between them. Produced via immunoSEQ multiplex PCR; TCRdb's table is partial and in-frame only. Of fewer than 400,000 clones listed, about nine tenths are singletons. Ages ranged from about 18 to 90 years, with residence in around 24 US areas. Cohort placement rested on clinical history that participants reported themselves. All recovered Cohort 3 donors got two negative PCRs, got clearance, or saw symptom resolution. This rearrangement joins TRBV5-4 to TRBJ1-1; D ambiguous. Input material: PBMCs or T cells enriched from blood (not recorded which). The sequence came from a man in his thirties or forties who had recovered from COVID-19. CDR3: CASSYYVGSTEAFF. The CDR3 region has the DNA TGTGCCAGCAGCTATTATGTGGGGAGCACTGAAGCTTTCTTT.